This T cell receptor (beta chain) was obtained from a study of cytomegalovirus exposure and HLA in healthy donors. Study-wide points: It was likely that a cluster of highly shared sequence variants was a sequencing artifact. Within a later analysis, the majority of CMV-associated TCR beta chains appeared HLA-restricted.

On this clone itself: Its antigen is as yet unknown.

Primers included in the PCR were 60 Vbeta and 13 Jbeta primers. Method: immunoSEQ multiplex PCR; TCRdb's copy keeps in-frame clones and lacks some. This table has some 150,000 clones, approximately 79% appearing once. After removal of 1 base from V and 3 bases from J, the junction contained 3 bases not matched to a gene. The CDR3 sequence is 15 residues long. CDR1 is LNHNV, CDR2 YYDKDF, per germline (reference sequence). Donors likely had unrecorded immune exposures despite being nominally healthy when sampled. The material sequenced was PBMCs. The V and J genes are TRBV15 and TRBJ2-7; 10 bases match TRBD2. The sequence derives from a middle-aged man in good health and CMV-seropositive. The CDR3 loop is CATSRGTSGIYEQYF. The CDR3 bases are TGTGCCACCAGCAGAGGGACTAGCGGAATCTACGAGCAGTACTTC.